The 20 T cell receptor beta chains given below trace back to one sample, sequenced in a study of T cell repertoires in cytomegalovirus infection. Using its own MiXCR run on the reads, TCRdb lists one record per CDR3 protein. The sample contains approximately 310,000 distinct CDR3 sequences, approximately 25% of which appear only once. Their antigen targets remain unknown. Sample: cultured PBMCs, taken from culture after CMV antigen stimulation. These receptors all come from a human donor in good health (CMV status not recorded). Some clones in this sample may be carry-over from other donors' samples.

This clonotype was counted a few times. The chain links TRBV20-1 to TRBJ1-1, with unresolved D. Germline V gene lookup returns CDR1 DFQATT and CDR2 SNEGSKA (reference sequence). Trimming left V 4 bases short and J 5 bases short, with 11 bases between. The CDR3 is 12 amino acids. The DNA of the CDR3 is TGCAGTGCTAATATACATGGGACTGAAGCTTTCTTT. Translation: CSANIHGTEAFF.

The genes are TRBV19 and TRBJ2-7; D perhaps matches TRBD2 (5 bases). The V end lost 1 base, the J end lost 2 bases, and 15 bases lay between the germline ends. There are 16 residues in the CDR3. CDR1 and CDR2 from the germline V gene are LNHDA and SQIVND (reference sequence). CDR3 sequence: CASSIVWERIAYEQYF. CDR3 nucleotide sequence: TGTGCCAGTAGTATAGTGTGGGAGCGTATAGCCTACGAGCAGTACTTC.

CDR3 in amino acids: CASSTDRDEQYF. In nucleotides, the CDR3 is TGTGCCAGCAGTACTGACAGGGACGAGCAGTACTTC. The rearrangement joins TRBV11-1 to TRBJ2-7, with TRBD1 matching 7 bases. Germline CDR1 SGHAT, CDR2 FQDESV (reference sequence). This CDR3 is 12 amino acids long. J was trimmed by 5 bases and V by 6 bases; bases with no gene match: 4.

Comments on this clonotype: Being one base from a much bigger clone, this may be a read error. In this CDR3 the conserved last residue, phenylalanine or tryptophan, is missing, so a read error is likely. The V and J genes are TRBV7-2 and TRBJ1-2; D ambiguous. CDR1 and CDR2 from the germline V gene are SGHTA and FQGNSA. The CDR3 is 14 residues long. Trimming took off 0 bases at V and 7 bases at J, with 12 bases between the two ends. CDR3 sequence (DNA): TGTGCCAGCAGCTTAGCGCGGAGGGAAGGTGGCTACACCCTC. It yields the protein CASSLARREGGYTL.

This clonotype has ten or more counts. This chain connects TRBV4-3 to TRBJ1-2; the match to TRBD1 covers 10 bases. This CDR3 region has 14 residues. After removal of 3 bases from V and 5 bases from J, the junction contained 3 bases not matched to a gene. Looked up from germline, CDR1 is LGHNA and CDR2 is YSLEER. CDR3 sequence (DNA): TGCGCCAGCAGCCACCAGGACAGGGGGTATGGCTACACCTTC. This codes for CASSHQDRGYGYTF.

This clonotype was counted only a few times. The chain has TRBV29-1 and TRBJ2-2; D gene uncertain. This CDR3 region has 15 residues. V lost 0 bases, J lost 0 bases, and 8 bases lay in between. Germline CDR1 SQVTM, CDR2 ANQGSEA. CDR3 in DNA: TGCAGCGTTGAAGATCCCCTCACGAACACCGGGGAGCTGTTTTTT. Protein: CSVEDPLTNTGELFF.

This chain links TRBV6-6 with TRBJ2-1; 14 bases map to TRBD2. The V gene end was trimmed by 2 bases and the J gene end by 7 bases; junction bases not matched to a gene: 4. CDR3 length: 16 amino acids. Germline V CDR1 and CDR2: MNHNY, SVGAGI (reference sequence). The CDR3 sequence: CASSYLGTSGRNEQFF. The CDR3 DNA reads as TGTGCCAGCAGTTACCTCGGGACTAGCGGGAGAAATGAGCAGTTCTTC.

This chain joins TRBV30 and TRBJ1-6; TRBD1 aligns across 9 bases. The germline CDR1 and CDR2 sequences are GTSNPN and SVGIG (reference sequence). The CDR3 is 15 amino acids. Trimming removed 8 bases from V and 4 bases from J; junction bases left unmatched: 9. CDR3 sequence: CASPGQGTYNSPLHF. CDR3 bases: TGTGCCAGCCCGGGACAGGGAACATATAATTCACCCCTCCACTTT.

This clonotype has a single count. The CDR3 loop is CASGALGGYTF. In DNA form, the CDR3 reads TGTGCCAGCGGAGCCTTGGGTGGCTACACCTTC. The rearrangement uses TRBV12-3 or TRBV12-4 and TRBJ1-2; D remains ambiguous. Deletions cut 8 bases from V and 7 bases from J, with 11 bases between. The CDR3 covers 11 residues.

This clonotype was counted only a few times. The chain has TRBV20-1 and TRBJ2-7, with 10 positions matching TRBD2. The CDR3 is 14 amino acids. The germline V gene encodes CDR1 DFQATT and CDR2 SNEGSKA (reference sequence). V lost 6 bases, J lost 3 bases, and 8 bases stayed unmatched. DNA for the CDR3: TGCAGTGCCACCAGCGGGAGGGACCTCTACGAGCAGTACTTC. Its protein is CSATSGRDLYEQYF.

This rearrangement joins TRBV24-1 to TRBJ1-2, with D tentatively TRBD1 (6 bases). The V gene lost 4 bases and the J gene lost 5 bases, with 16 bases spanning the gap. The CDR3 contains 15 residues. CDR1 is KGHDR and CDR2 is SFDVKD in the germline V gene. This CDR3 is CATSDSTTGGYGYTF. As DNA, the CDR3 is TGTGCCACCAGTGACTCCACGACAGGCGGGTATGGCTACACCTTC.

This clonotype was seen at least ten times. CDR3 nucleotide sequence: TGTGCCAGCAGCCAAGATCGGACTAGCGGGAGCTATGAGACCCAGTACTTC. Residues: CASSQDRTSGSYETQYF. V and J are TRBV3-1 and TRBJ2-5, with TRBD2 identical over 13 bases. Germline trimming cut 0 bases from V and 5 bases from J; bases unmatched to any gene: 6. This CDR3 region has 17 residues. CDR1 is LGHDT and CDR2 is YNNKEL in the germline V gene (reference sequence).

The chain carries TRBV5-8 and TRBJ2-5; a possible D gene is TRBD1 (6 bases). Germline loops: CDR1 SGHTS, CDR2 YDEGEE. This CDR3 has 14 residues. V was clipped by 5 bases and J by 4 bases, with 15 bases between them. CDR3 in amino acids: CASSSGQPGETQYF. Here the CDR3 DNA reads TGTGCCAGCAGTTCTGGACAGCCGGGAGAGACCCAGTACTTC.

This clonotype was recorded at least ten times. The chain links TRBV7-2 to TRBJ1-2; TRBD1 aligns across 7 bases. J gave up 7 bases and V 1 base, and 0 bases lay outside the gene matches. CDR3 size: 12 residues. The V gene's germline CDR1 is SGHTA and CDR2 FQGNSA. DNA for the CDR3: TGTGCCAGCAGCTTAGACAGGGGTGGCTACACCTTC. Translating gives CASSLDRGGYTF.

This clonotype was recorded only once. The gene calls are TRBV6-2 or TRBV6-3 and TRBJ2-1; 12 nucleotides match TRBD2. The V gene's germline CDR1 is MNHEY and CDR2 SVGEGT. The CDR3 loop spans 16 amino acids. V lost 6 bases to trimming and J lost 10 bases; unmatched junction nucleotides: 13. The CDR3 region is CASSRPRTSGIGEQFF. The CDR3 nucleotides are TGTGCCAGCAGCCGCCCCCGGACTAGCGGGATCGGGGAGCAGTTCTTC.

This sequence joins TRBV6-1 and TRBJ1-1; D uncertain. This CDR3 contains 17 residues. V was shortened by 5 bases and J by 0 bases, with 19 bases between the two germline ends. The germline gives CDR1 MNHNS, CDR2 SASEGT. The CDR3 spells CASSFSDIRRLNTEAFF. CDR3 bases: TGTGCCAGCAGTTTTTCAGACATACGGCGACTGAACACTGAAGCTTTCTTT.

CDR3 sequence (DNA): TGTGCCAGCAGCCCCGGTGGGGGCAGAGCTTTCTATGGCTACACCTTC. Its protein is CASSPGGGRAFYGYTF. The J gene is TRBJ1-2, the V gene TRBV5-4; D perhaps matches TRBD1 (6 bases). In germline, CDR1 is SGHNT, CDR2 YYREEE (reference sequence). CDR3 length: 16 amino acids. With 4 bases removed from V and 4 bases from J, the gap between germline ends came to 20 bases.

This clonotype was observed at least ten times. The gene calls are TRBV7-2 and TRBJ2-2; tentatively, D is TRBD1 or TRBD2 (5 bases each). Trimming pared 5 bases from V and 4 bases from J, leaving 11 bases between. This CDR3 contains 14 residues. Germline V gene data show CDR1 as SGHTA and CDR2 as FQGNSA. CDR3 nucleotide sequence: TGTGCCAGCAGCGCCGGGACCCGCACCGGGGAGCTGTTTTTT. Translating gives CASSAGTRTGELFF.

This clonotype occurred many times. The chain recombines TRBV7-2 with TRBJ2-2; D is undetermined. V lost 2 bases, J lost 6 bases, and 13 bases lay in between. CDR1 is SGHTA and CDR2 is FQGNSA in the germline V gene. The CDR3 runs 15 residues. CDR3 amino acids: CASSLNSLAAGELFF. The CDR3 DNA reads as TGTGCCAGCAGCTTAAACAGTTTGGCGGCCGGGGAGCTGTTTTTT. Variable domain in full (rest from reference TRBV7-2 and TRBJ2-2): GAGVSQSPSNKVTEKGKDVELRCDPISGHTALYWYRQSLGQGLEFLIYFQGNSAPDKSGLPSDRFSAERTGGSVSTLTIQRTQQEDSAVYLCASSLNSLAAGELFFGEGSRLTVL.

The chain is built from TRBV19 and TRBJ2-6; tentative D call: TRBD1 (5 bases). The CDR3 runs 18 residues. V shed 1 base and J shed 4 bases, with 17 bases lying between them. Germline V gene lookup returns CDR1 LNHDA and CDR2 SQIVND (reference sequence). The CDR3 spells CASSIARGRFSGANVLTF. The CDR3 DNA sequence: TGTGCCAGTAGTATAGCAAGGGGCCGCTTTTCCGGGGCCAACGTCCTGACTTTC.